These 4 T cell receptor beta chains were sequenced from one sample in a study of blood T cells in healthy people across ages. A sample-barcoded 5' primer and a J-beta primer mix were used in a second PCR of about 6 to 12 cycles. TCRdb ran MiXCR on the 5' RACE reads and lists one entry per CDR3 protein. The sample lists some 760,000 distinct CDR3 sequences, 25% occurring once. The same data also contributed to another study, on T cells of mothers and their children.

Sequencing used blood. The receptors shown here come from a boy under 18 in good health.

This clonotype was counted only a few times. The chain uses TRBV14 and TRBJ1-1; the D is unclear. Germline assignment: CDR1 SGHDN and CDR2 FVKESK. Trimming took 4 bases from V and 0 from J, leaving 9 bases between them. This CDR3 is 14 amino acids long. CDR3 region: CASSRSSLNTEAFF. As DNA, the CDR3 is TGTGCCAGCAGCCGGAGCTCGCTGAACACTGAAGCTTTCTTT.

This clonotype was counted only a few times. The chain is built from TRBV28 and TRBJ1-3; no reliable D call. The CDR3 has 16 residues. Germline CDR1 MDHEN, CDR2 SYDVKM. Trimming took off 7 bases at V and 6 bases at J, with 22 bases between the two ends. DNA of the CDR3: TGTGCCAGCAAAGAATCTCGGACGGCTATTGAAAACACCATATATTTT. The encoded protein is CASKESRTAIENTIYF.

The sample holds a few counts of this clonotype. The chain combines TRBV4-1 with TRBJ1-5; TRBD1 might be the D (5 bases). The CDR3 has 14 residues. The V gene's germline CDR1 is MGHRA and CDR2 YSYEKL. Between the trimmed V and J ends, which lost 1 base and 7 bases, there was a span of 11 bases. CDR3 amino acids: CASSQGGTGQPQHF. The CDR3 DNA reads TGCGCCAGCAGCCAAGGGGGGACGGGGCAGCCCCAGCATTTT.

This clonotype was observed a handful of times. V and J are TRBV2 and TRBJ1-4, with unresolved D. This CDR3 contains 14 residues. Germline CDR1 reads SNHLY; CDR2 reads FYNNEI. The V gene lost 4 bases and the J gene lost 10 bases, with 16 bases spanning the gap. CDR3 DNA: TGTGCCAGCAGTGCCCGGGGTGGGCAGGTAAAACTGTTTTTT. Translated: CASSARGGQVKLFF. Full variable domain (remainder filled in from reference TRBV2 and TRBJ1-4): EPEVTQTPSHQVTQMGQEVILRCVPISNHLYFYWYRQILGQKVEFLVSFYNNEISEKSEIFDDQFSVERPDGSNFTLKIRSTKLEDSAMYFCASSARGGQVKLFFGSGTQLSVL.